This entry concerns a single T cell receptor (beta chain). As yet, its antigen is unknown. The sample is drawn from a study of T cells expressing NK-cell markers. The wider study: There were seven HCMV-seropositive donors and one seronegative donor among the eight sequenced. Whole-study results and caveats: Dominant NKG2C+ clonotypes accounted for about 1.0-8% of CD8+ T cells in a handful of donors.

This CDR3 has 13 residues. Germline CDR1 SGHRS, CDR2 YFSETQ. TCRdb reprocessed the 5' RACE reads and keeps a single row for each CDR3 protein, giving no DNA. Found here are 150,000 to 170,000 distinct CDR3 sequences; the top ten clones hold around 35%. Sequencing was carried out using blood T cells: a sorted CD56 or NKG2C T cell subset, CD4+ or CD8+ T cells, or bulk PBMC T cells (not recorded which). The V gene is TRBV5-1, the J gene TRBJ2-1; absent DNA, TCRdb's TRBD1 call cannot be checked. This clonotype was obtained from a woman aged 45-60 years in good health. The CDR3 is CASSPRQGQGSFF.